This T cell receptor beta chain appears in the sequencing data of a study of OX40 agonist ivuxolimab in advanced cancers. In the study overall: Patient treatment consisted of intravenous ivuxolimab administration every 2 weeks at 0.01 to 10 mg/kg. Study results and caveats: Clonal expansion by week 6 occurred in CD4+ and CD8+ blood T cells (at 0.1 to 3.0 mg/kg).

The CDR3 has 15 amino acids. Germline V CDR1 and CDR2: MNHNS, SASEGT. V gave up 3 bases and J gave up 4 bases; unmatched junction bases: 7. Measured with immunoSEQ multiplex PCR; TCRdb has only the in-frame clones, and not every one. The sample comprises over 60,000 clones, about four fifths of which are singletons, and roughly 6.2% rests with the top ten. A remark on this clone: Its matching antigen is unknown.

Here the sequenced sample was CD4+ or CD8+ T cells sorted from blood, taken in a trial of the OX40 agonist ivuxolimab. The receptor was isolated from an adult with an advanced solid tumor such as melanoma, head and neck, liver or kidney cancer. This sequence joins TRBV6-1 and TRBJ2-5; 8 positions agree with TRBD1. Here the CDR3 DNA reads TGTGCCAGCAGTGATTGGACAGGGATACGAGAGACCCAGTACTTC. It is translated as CASSDWTGIRETQYF.